The 6 T cell receptor beta chains in this list originate from one sample, sequenced in a study of breast tumors, draining lymph nodes, adjacent tissues. The lymph nodes were axillary draining lymph nodes from breast cancer patients. A single record per CDR3 protein comes from TCRdb applying MiXCR to the multiplex PCR reads. The profile covers fewer than 150,000 distinct CDR3 sequences, with around 20% appearing a single time and around 2.2% taken by the ten largest. The sequenced sample consisted of axillary lymph node tissue. These receptor sequences come from a female donor with breast cancer. Some clones in this sample may be carry-over from other donors' samples.

There are many counts of this clonotype. The chain couples TRBV5-6 to TRBJ1-2; TRBD1 matches at 7 bases. The CDR3 extends over 17 amino acids. From germline, CDR1 is SGHDT and CDR2 YYEEEE. J was trimmed by 4 bases and V by 4 bases; bases with no gene match: 16. In nucleotides, the CDR3 is TGTGCCAGCAGCCCGACCCACCTGGACAGGATGAGCTATGGCTACACCTTC. As protein: CASSPTHLDRMSYGYTF.

With respect to this clonotype: A much bigger clone sits one base away, suggesting this may be a read error. This chain links TRBV7-9 with TRBJ2-2; TRBD2 matches 13 bases. Losses at the gene ends were 1 base for V and 7 bases for J; bases not matched to a gene: 6. CDR1 and CDR2 from the germline V gene are SEHNR and FQNEAQ (reference sequence). The CDR3 covers 17 residues. The CDR3, as DNA: TGTGCCAGCAGCTTAGGGACTAGCGGGAGTGTCGGCGGGGAGCTGTTTTTT. It specifies CASSLGTSGSVGGELFF.

The gene calls are TRBV27 and TRBJ1-5; no reliable D call. The CDR3 has 13 residues. Trimming stripped 5 bases from V and 1 base from J, with 6 bases between. CDR1 is MNHEY and CDR2 is SMNVEV in the germline V gene (reference sequence). CDR3: CASSRTSNQPQHF. Here the CDR3 DNA reads TGTGCCAGCAGTCGGACGAGCAATCAGCCCCAGCATTTT.

This clonotype was observed at least ten times. The chain uses TRBV12-5 and TRBJ1-5, with a weak D call TRBD1 (5 bases). CDR3 length: 14 amino acids. Trimming removed 4 bases at V and 0 bases at J, with 7 bases between. Germline assignment: CDR1 LGHNT and CDR2 FRNRAP. The CDR3 region is CASGSGYSNQPQHF. DNA for the CDR3: TGTGCTAGTGGTTCAGGGTATAGCAATCAGCCCCAGCATTTT.

The genes are TRBV14 and TRBJ2-6; 8 bases align to TRBD1. The CDR3 totals 18 residues. V shed 1 base and J 3 bases; nucleotides not matched to a gene: 8. Per the germline V gene, CDR1 is SGHDN and CDR2 is FVKESK. CDR3 sequence reads: CASSQGRQGMHGANVLTF. CDR3 DNA: TGTGCCAGCAGCCAAGGAAGACAGGGGATGCATGGGGCCAACGTCCTGACTTTC.

This clonotype was observed at least ten times. The chain has TRBV6-1 and TRBJ1-2, with 8 bases identical to TRBD1. The germline V gene has CDR1 MNHNS and CDR2 SASEGT. The CDR3 covers 15 residues. Trimming cost V 7 bases and J 4 bases; bases outside gene matches: 11. This CDR3 reads CASTRRTGTFYGYTF. Written as DNA, the CDR3 is TGTGCCAGCACTCGAAGGACAGGGACTTTCTATGGCTACACCTTC.